This T cell receptor beta chain came from a study of blood T cells in healthy people across ages. Study information: Template switching picked up about one barcoded beta molecule for each two T cells.

V trimming: 3 bases; J trimming: 0 bases; junction bases outside the gene matches: 8. Per the germline V gene, CDR1 is DFQATT and CDR2 is SNEGSKA (reference sequence). CDR3 length: 16 amino acids. A J-beta primer mix and a sample-barcoded 5' primer were used in a second PCR of roughly 6 to 12 cycles. TCRdb fed the 5' RACE reads into MiXCR, producing one record per CDR3 protein. The table lists hundreds of thousands of distinct CDR3 sequences, approximately 30% of them singletons. General study findings and limits: Estimates of diversity drawn from one million T cells were considered underestimates. The study found more naive CD4+ cells and higher diversity in long-lived than aged donors.

For this clonotype: Its antigen is still unknown.

Input material: blood. The sequence derives from a woman of 80 years or more in good health. The V gene is TRBV20-1, the J gene TRBJ1-2; 9 bases align to TRBD1. The CDR3: CSASGGDRGANYGYTF. CDR3 coding DNA: TGCAGTGCTAGTGGGGGAGACAGGGGGGCTAACTATGGCTACACCTTC.